The T cell receptor (beta chain) under discussion was sequenced for a study of T cell changes during pregnancy in multiple sclerosis. Clones were read by immunoSEQ multiplex PCR, and TCRdb kept only the in-frame ones, dropping some. The sample has 30,000 to 35,000 clones; 89% are singletons. The CDR3 is made up of 13 amino acids. The germline V gene encodes CDR1 SGHTA and CDR2 FQGNSA. V gave up 1 base and J gave up 7 bases, with 11 bases separating them. The clonotype originates from a female donor with multiple sclerosis, enrolled in a pregnancy study. The source was CD8+ T cells from peripheral blood mononuclear cells, collected in the second trimester of pregnancy. The chain uses TRBV7-2 and TRBJ2-7; no definite D call. For the CDR3, the DNA is TGTGCCAGCAGCTTAGTGACACTTGGGGAGCAGTACTTC. It codes for CASSLVTLGEQYF.